This is a list of T cell receptor beta chains from one sample in a study of blood T cell repertoires in COVID-19. Produced via immunoSEQ multiplex PCR; TCRdb's table is partial and in-frame only. The table lists around 67,000 clones, approximately 84% of them singletons. Sequencing was carried out using peripheral blood. The receptors were sampled from a man in his sixties or seventies with acute or convalescent COVID-19. The CDR3 runs from the conserved cysteine through the conserved F or W. The order of the fields is D gene, V gene, clone size, J gene, CDR3 DNA, CDR3 protein. A D gene is named only where the DNA matches it firmly. Only some rows state a clone size, as once, few, many or a class for expanded clones.

.	TRBV5-5	.	TRBJ2-7	TGTGCCAGCAGCCCCGGGACAACGCTTTACGAGCAGTACTTC	CASSPGTTLYEQYF
TRBD1	TRBV12-3/TRBV12-4	.	TRBJ1-1	TGTGCCAGCAGTCGACAGGGCTACACTGAAGCTTTCTTT	CASSRQGYTEAFF
.	TRBV6-1	few	TRBJ1-2	TGTGCCAGCAGTGCCCTCGCCCTTACAGTCCCCAACTATGGCTACACCTTC	CASSALALTVPNYGYTF
TRBD2	TRBV5-1	.	TRBJ2-3	TGCGCCAGCAGCCAAGGGACTAGCGGTCCCACAGATACGCAGTATTTT	CASSQGTSGPTDTQYF
.	TRBV6-2/TRBV6-3	.	TRBJ1-5	TGTGCCAGCAGTTACCCGCGGGGGGGTACTCAGGGGAATCAGCCCCAGCATTTT	CASSYPRGGTQGNQPQHF
TRBD1	TRBV7-8	.	TRBJ1-1	TGTGCCAGCAGCTTACTGGGGACAGCAGCTGAAGCTTTCTTT	CASSLLGTAAEAFF
.	TRBV15	.	TRBJ1-1	TGTGCCACCAGCAGAGATCGAGCGTTCAACACTGAAGCTTTCTTT	CATSRDRAFNTEAFF
TRBD1	TRBV10-3	.	TRBJ2-2	TGTGCCATCAGACCGGGACAGGGGTTCGTCGGGGAGCTGTTTTTT	CAIRPGQGFVGELFF
.	TRBV30	.	TRBJ1-4	TGTGCCTGGAGTGTGAGGGCTGAGCGAAAACTGTTTTTT	CAWSVRAERKLFF
.	TRBV5-5	.	TRBJ2-2	TGTGCCAGCAGCTTCGGGTTAGCAGGGGGGCCCGGGGAGCTGTTTTTT	CASSFGLAGGPGELFF
.	TRBV7-3	.	TRBJ2-1	TGTGCCAGCAGCATAGACACCTCCAGTGAGCAGTTCTTC	CASSIDTSSEQFF
.	TRBV6-6	few	TRBJ2-2	TGTGCCAGCAGTTGGAGTGGTCCCGGGGAGCTGTTTTTT	CASSWSGPGELFF
.	TRBV9	.	TRBJ1-6	TGTGCCAGCAGCGTATCCGTAGATAATTCACCCCTCCACTTT	CASSVSVDNSPLHF
.	TRBV7-2	.	TRBJ2-7	TGTGCCAGCAGCTCCACAGGGATCCACGAGCAGTACTTC	CASSSTGIHEQYF
.	TRBV29-1	.	TRBJ1-1	TGCAGCGTCCTTTCCGGGGACACTGAAGCTTTCTTT	CSVLSGDTEAFF
.	TRBV3-1/TRBV3-2	.	TRBJ2-5	TGTGCCAGCAGCCAAGCTCGCGGTTTAGAGACCCAGTACTTC	CASSQARGLETQYF
.	TRBV10-1	few	TRBJ2-7	TGCGCCAGCAGCGACGGACAGACCTACGAGCAGTACTTC	CASSDGQTYEQYF
.	TRBV28	.	TRBJ2-5	TGTGCCAGCAGAAGGGGCCTCCAAGAGACCCAGTACTTC	CASRRGLQETQYF
.	TRBV10-3	.	TRBJ2-2	TGTGCCATCAAGCCGGGTTCTAACACCGGGGAGCTGTTTTTT	CAIKPGSNTGELFF
.	TRBV15	.	TRBJ2-2	TGTGCCACCAGCAGAGATAACAGGGCTTTAGGCGGGGAGCTGTTTTTT	CATSRDNRALGGELFF
TRBD1	TRBV11-1	.	TRBJ2-2	TGTGCCAGCAGCTTACAGGGGGCGCACACCGGGGAGCTGTTTTTT	CASSLQGAHTGELFF
.	TRBV6-6	.	TRBJ2-7	TGTGCCAGCAGTTATTCGGACGAGCAGTACTTC	CASSYSDEQYF
TRBD1	TRBV15	.	TRBJ2-5	TGTGCCACCAGCAGAGATAGGGCAGGGGGCGGCCAGTACCAAGAGACCCAGTACTTC	CATSRDRAGGGQYQETQYF
.	TRBV20-1	.	TRBJ2-1	TGCAGTGCGGCCAGCGGATCCCAGTTCTTC	CSAASGSQFF
TRBD2	TRBV5-1	.	TRBJ2-5	TGCGCCAGCAGCTTACCTAGCGGCGGCGGGGAGACCCAGTACTTC	CASSLPSGGGETQYF
TRBD1	TRBV28	.	TRBJ2-7	TGTGCCAGCAGTGGGGGACAGCTAGAGCAGTACTTC	CASSGGQLEQYF
.	TRBV7-3	once	TRBJ1-2	TGTGCCAGCAGCTCAGGGGCCACTGGTGGCTACACCTTC	CASSSGATGGYTF
.	TRBV5-1	.	TRBJ2-3	TGCGCCAGCAGCTTGGGCGGAGCTGGTGATACGCAGTATTTT	CASSLGGAGDTQYF
.	TRBV18	.	TRBJ1-6	TGTGCCAGCTCATCGGGTAGGGGTAATTCACCCCTCCACTTT	CASSSGRGNSPLHF
.	TRBV9	.	TRBJ2-3	TGTGCCAGCAGCCCCCCCCTAGGGCAGGGGATATCAACAGATACGCAGTATTTT	CASSPPLGQGISTDTQYF
TRBD1	TRBV5-4	.	TRBJ2-4	TGTGCCAGCAGCCTGGACAGGGGATCCCTTACGTACTTC	CASSLDRGSLTYF
.	TRBV5-1	.	TRBJ2-1	TGCGCCAGCAGCTGGATTCCCACGGACAGTAATGAGCAGTTCTTC	CASSWIPTDSNEQFF
.	TRBV3-1/TRBV3-2	few	TRBJ2-7	TGTGCCAGCAGCCAAGACGGCAGGGGGGACTACGAGCAGTACTTC	CASSQDGRGDYEQYF
TRBD2	TRBV10-1	.	TRBJ2-1	TGCGCCAGCAGTGGGGTAGCGGGAGTGTCTGAGCAGTTCTTC	CASSGVAGVSEQFF
TRBD1	TRBV19	.	TRBJ2-7	TGTGCCAGTAGTACCAGGGACAGGGGGGACGCGGACTTC	CASSTRDRGDADF
TRBD1	TRBV9	.	TRBJ1-6	TGTGCCAGCAGCGCCACGCAGGGGGCGGGAAATTCACCCCTCCACTTT	CASSATQGAGNSPLHF
TRBD1	TRBV5-1	.	TRBJ2-7	TGCGCCAGCAGCGGGGGGACAGGGATCTCCTACGAGCAGTACTTC	CASSGGTGISYEQYF
.	TRBV9	once	TRBJ2-1	TGTGCCAGCAGCGTAGATCTAGGCTACAATGAGCAGTTCTTC	CASSVDLGYNEQFF
TRBD1	TRBV7-8	.	TRBJ2-5	TGTGCCAGCAGCTCAAAAACAGGGGGATTAGGAGAGACCCAGTACTTC	CASSSKTGGLGETQYF
.	TRBV9	few	TRBJ1-6	TGTGCCAGCAGCCCCAGCTTAGGGAGGTCCTATAATTCACCCCTCCACTTT	CASSPSLGRSYNSPLHF
TRBD1	TRBV7-8	.	TRBJ2-4	TGTGCCAGCAGCCCTTTTACAGGGGCAGGAAACATTCAGTACTTC	CASSPFTGAGNIQYF
.	TRBV3-1/TRBV3-2	.	TRBJ2-1	TGTGCCAGCAGCCAAGAGGCGGCTAGCCTACATGAGCAGTTCTTC	CASSQEAASLHEQFF
.	TRBV28	once	TRBJ1-5	TGTGCCAGCAGTTCAGGGCCCCCCACTCAGCCCCAGCATTTT	CASSSGPPTQPQHF
.	TRBV6-6	.	TRBJ1-5	TGTGCCAGCAGCCCTATCCTTACAGGTTCTGGGCAGCCCCAGCATTTT	CASSPILTGSGQPQHF
.	TRBV3-1/TRBV3-2	few	TRBJ2-7	TGTGCCAGCAGCCGGGACTTGGCTACCTACGAGCAGTACTTC	CASSRDLATYEQYF
.	TRBV21-1	.	TRBJ2-1	TGTGCCAGCAGCAACGGGGCTCGGGAGCGGAATGAGCAGTTCTTC	CASSNGARERNEQFF